What follows are 23 T cell receptor beta chains derived from one specimen sequenced in a study of control samples from healthy donors and cancer patients. This table comes from immunoSEQ multiplex PCR, and its TCRdb copy is limited to in-frame clones, with some not included. The repertoire holds 120,000 or so clones, about 95% seen once, with roughly 4% in the top ten. The source material was blood. The receptors come from a man aged 30 to 45 in good health.

The chain combines TRBV7-3 with TRBJ1-2; D not resolved. Trimming pared 6 bases from V and 5 bases from J, leaving 13 bases between. The V gene's germline CDR1 is SGHTA and CDR2 FQGTGA. The CDR3 totals 13 residues. The CDR3 DNA reads as TGTGCCAGCAGTGCTGACGGAGGATATGGCTACACCTTC. Its protein is CASSADGGYGYTF.

The chain recombines TRBV7-2 with TRBJ2-5; 11 bases are a match to TRBD2. The V segment lost 5 bases and the J segment 4 bases; nucleotides outside the gene matches: 9. This CDR3 has 16 amino acids. The V gene's germline CDR1 is SGHTA and CDR2 FQGNSA. The CDR3 protein is CASSPRASGGSETQYF. For the CDR3, the DNA is TGTGCCAGCAGCCCCCGGGCTAGCGGGGGGTCAGAGACCCAGTACTTC.

V is TRBV6-5 and J is TRBJ1-4, with D perhaps matching TRBD1 (5 bases). CDR1 and CDR2 from the germline V gene are MNHEY and SVGAGI. The length of the CDR3 is 11 residues. V was clipped by 8 bases and J by 8 bases, with 9 bases between them. The CDR3 loop reads CASGGWEKLFF. The CDR3 coding sequence is TGTGCCAGCGGGGGGTGGGAAAAACTGTTTTTT.

The chain carries TRBV24-1 and TRBJ1-4; no firm D call. In germline, CDR1 is KGHDR, CDR2 SFDVKD. V was clipped by 6 bases and J by 7 bases, with 8 bases between them. The CDR3 covers 12 residues. The DNA of the CDR3 is TGTGCCACCAGTAGTGGGAGTGAAAAACTGTTTTTT. This translates into CATSSGSEKLFF.

V usage is TRBV6-1 and J usage is TRBJ2-1; D gene ambiguous. The germline CDR1 and CDR2 sequences are MNHNS and SASEGT. V shed 7 bases and J shed 0 bases, with 7 bases lying between them. This CDR3 contains 13 residues. The CDR3 spells CASTQASYNEQFF. In DNA form, the CDR3 reads TGTGCCAGCACCCAGGCCTCCTACAATGAGCAGTTCTTC.

This clone occurred a few times. The CDR3 reads CASSIFGTHSNQPQHF. CDR3 nucleotides: TGTGCCAGTAGTATATTTGGGACACATAGCAATCAGCCCCAGCATTTT. The genes are TRBV19 and TRBJ1-5, with D perhaps matching TRBD1 (6 bases). Germline CDR1 is LNHDA and CDR2 is SQIVND (reference sequence). This CDR3 is 16 amino acids long. Between the trimmed V and J ends, which lost 2 bases and 0 bases, there was a span of 11 bases.

This chain connects TRBV7-2 to TRBJ1-5, with unresolved D. Germline CDR1 reads SGHTA; CDR2 reads FQGNSA. The V end was cut by 1 base, the J end by 1 base, with 8 bases between. There are 15 residues in the CDR3. CDR3 sequence: CASSLVIGSNQPQHF. The CDR3 DNA follows: TGTGCCAGCAGCTTAGTAATCGGCAGCAATCAGCCCCAGCATTTT.

This chain uses TRBV29-1 with TRBJ2-1; D is undetermined. Per the germline V gene, CDR1 is SQVTM and CDR2 is ANQGSEA. This CDR3 is built from 15 residues. Trimming took off 6 bases at V and 0 bases at J, with 15 bases between the two ends. The chain's CDR3 is CSVSYSRSSYNEQFF. CDR3 coding DNA: TGCAGCGTCTCGTACTCGCGGAGCTCCTACAATGAGCAGTTCTTC.

CDR3 bases: TGTGCCTGGAGTGTAATGGGCGAGGAGACCCAGTACTTC. This codes for CAWSVMGEETQYF. The rearrangement links TRBV30 to TRBJ2-5; D gene uncertain. V lost 0 bases and J lost 5, with 10 bases in between. CDR1 and CDR2 (germline): GTSNPN, SVGIG (reference sequence). This CDR3 region has 13 residues.

The V call is TRBV6-5, the J call TRBJ2-7; D is perhaps TRBD2 (5 bases). Germline-derived CDR1 and CDR2 are MNHEY and SVGAGI. Trimming shortened V by 4 bases and J by 5 bases, and 15 bases separated the two germline ends. The CDR3 sequence is 14 residues long. CDR3 DNA sequence: TGTGCCAGCAGTTGGGGTAATAGCGTGAACGAGCAGTACTTC. It specifies CASSWGNSVNEQYF.

The rearrangement joins TRBV19 to TRBJ2-4; 7 bases align to TRBD2. The germline V gene encodes CDR1 LNHDA and CDR2 SQIVND (reference sequence). With V trimmed by 8 bases and J by 6 bases, 7 bases remained unmatched. The CDR3 has 13 amino acids. CDR3 in DNA: TGTGCCAGTCGGGGGGAGACGGTAAACATTCAGTACTTC. This codes for CASRGETVNIQYF.

The V and J genes are TRBV2 and TRBJ1-5, with D possibly matching TRBD1 (6 bases). The germline gives CDR1 SNHLY, CDR2 FYNNEI. Trimming took 2 bases from V and 0 from J, leaving 20 bases between them. The CDR3 contains 19 residues. The CDR3 here is CASSESVLGTPYSNQPQHF. The CDR3 region has the DNA TGTGCCAGCAGTGAATCGGTTCTGGGGACACCGTATAGCAATCAGCCCCAGCATTTT.

This clone was seen just once. The CDR3 is CASSLRQDATNEKLFF. In nucleotides, the CDR3 is TGTGCCAGCAGCTTAAGACAGGACGCAACTAATGAAAAACTGTTTTTT. This rearrangement joins TRBV11-2 to TRBJ1-4, with D maybe TRBD1 (6 bases). Germline CDR1 SGHAT, CDR2 FQNNGV. This CDR3 is built from 16 residues. V lost 2 bases, J lost 0 bases, and 10 bases lay in between.

The J gene is TRBJ1-1, the V gene TRBV7-9; D ambiguous. The CDR3 has 14 residues. Germline lookup yields CDR1 SEHNR and CDR2 FQNEAQ (reference sequence). The germline V and J ends were trimmed by 2 bases and 0 bases, with 7 bases remaining between them. The CDR3 bases are TGTGCCAGCAGCTTATCGCAGCTGAACACTGAAGCTTTCTTT. Its protein product is CASSLSQLNTEAFF.

The V and J genes are TRBV19 and TRBJ1-6; D is unresolved. The CDR3 runs 15 residues. Germline V CDR1 and CDR2: LNHDA, SQIVND (reference sequence). The germline V and J ends were trimmed by 5 bases and 10 bases, with 18 bases remaining between them. CDR3 nucleotides: TGTGCCAGTAGTCCCAGGACGGAGGTTAGGTCACCCCTCCACTTT. It encodes CASSPRTEVRSPLHF. The entire variable domain, with the rest obtained from reference TRBV19 and TRBJ1-6, is as follows: DGGITQSPKYLFRKEGQNVTLSCEQNLNHDAMYWYRQDPGQGLRLIYYSQIVNDFQKGDIAEGYSVSREKKESFPLTVTSAQKNPTAFYLCASSPRTEVRSPLHFGNGTRLTVT.

This chain connects TRBV18 to TRBJ1-4; D is unclear. V was clipped by 4 bases and J by 8 bases, with 17 bases between them. This CDR3 has 15 amino acids. Per the germline V gene, CDR1 is KGHSH and CDR2 is LQKENI. The CDR3: CASSLGLIRGEKLFF. DNA of the CDR3: TGTGCCAGCTCACTTGGACTCATACGCGGGGAAAAACTGTTTTTT. Combining the CDR3 with reference TRBV18 and TRBJ1-4 gives the whole variable domain NAGVMQNPRHLVRRRGQEARLRCSPMKGHSHVYWYRQLPEEGLKFMVYLQKENIIDESGMPKERFSAEFPKEGPSILRIQQVVRGDSAAYFCASSLGLIRGEKLFFGSGTQLSVL.

The chain employs TRBV3-1 (or the pseudogene TRBV3-2) and TRBJ1-3; D may be TRBD1 (5 bases). CDR1 is LGHDT and CDR2 is YNNKEL in the germline V gene (reference sequence). Trimming removed 4 bases from V and 4 bases from J, with 11 bases in between. The CDR3 loop spans 14 amino acids. CDR3 loop: CASSRLGLGNTIYF. The CDR3 bases are TGTGCCAGCAGCCGTTTGGGGCTCGGAAACACCATATATTTT.

The CDR3 is CASSKVAEAFF. In DNA, the CDR3 is TGTGCCAGCAGTAAGGTGGCTGAAGCTTTCTTT. The chain uses TRBV12-3 or TRBV12-4 and TRBJ1-1; the D is unclear. Trimming took 5 bases from V and 6 from J, leaving 7 bases between them. The CDR3 loop spans 11 amino acids.

The chain joins TRBV5-1 to TRBJ2-1; D possibly corresponds to TRBD1 (6 bases). V was trimmed by 3 bases and J by 0 bases, leaving 10 bases between them. The CDR3 loop spans 15 amino acids. The V gene's germline CDR1 is SGHRS and CDR2 YFSETQ. DNA for the CDR3: TGCGCCAGCAGCTCACAGGGTGGCTCCTACAATGAGCAGTTCTTC. Translated, it gives CASSSQGGSYNEQFF.

The chain combines TRBV7-9 with TRBJ2-2; TRBD2 agrees at 12 bases. V shed 1 base, J shed 2 bases, and the junction held 5 bases outside the gene matches. The CDR3 is 18 amino acids. Germline-derived CDR1 and CDR2 are SEHNR and FQNEAQ (reference sequence). CDR3 sequence (DNA): TGTGCCAGCAGCTTAGGCAGACTAGCGGGAGCAAACACCGGGGAGCTGTTTTTT. Protein product: CASSLGRLAGANTGELFF.

The J gene is TRBJ2-7, the V gene TRBV11-1, with D possibly being TRBD1 (6 bases). CDR1 is SGHAT and CDR2 is FQDESV in the germline V gene (reference sequence). The CDR3 is 13 amino acids. V lost 5 bases and J 7 bases, leaving 15 bases between the germline ends. CDR3 sequence reads: CASSARQAGEQYF. CDR3 DNA: TGTGCCAGCAGCGCCAGACAGGCTGGGGAGCAGTACTTC.

The chain is built from TRBV4-1 and TRBJ2-2; 8 bases align to TRBD1. V shed 4 bases and J 2 bases; nucleotides not matched to a gene: 3. There are 15 residues in the CDR3. CDR1 and CDR2 (germline): MGHRA, YSYEKL. CDR3: CASSPTGANTGELFF. For the CDR3, the DNA is TGCGCCAGCAGCCCGACAGGGGCCAACACCGGGGAGCTGTTTTTT.

The chain uses TRBV5-1 and TRBJ2-7, with a weak D call TRBD2 (6 bases). The CDR3 is made up of 14 amino acids. Trimming removed 3 bases from V and 5 bases from J, with 15 bases in between. The germline V gene has CDR1 SGHRS and CDR2 YFSETQ. The CDR3 sequence: CASSYGGNPNEQYF. CDR3 DNA sequence: TGCGCCAGCAGCTACGGGGGTAACCCGAACGAGCAGTACTTC.